The 29 T cell receptor beta chains below come from one sample, sequenced in a study of blood T cell repertoires in COVID-19. Generated by immunoSEQ multiplex PCR, the TCRdb table keeps only in-frame clones and is missing some. The table has about 280,000 clones, 70% to 90% seen once. Input material: peripheral blood. All receptors come from a man younger than 35 with active or convalescent COVID-19.

J is TRBJ1-6 and V is TRBV18, with D hard to call. The V and J ends lost 3 bases and 10 bases respectively, with 10 bases between them. Germline V gives CDR1 KGHSH, CDR2 LQKENI. CDR3 size: 13 residues. The CDR3 spells CASSPDPGSPLHF. Here the CDR3 DNA reads TGTGCCAGCTCACCTGACCCGGGGTCACCCCTCCACTTT.

This clone was seen a single time. The chain links TRBV4-2 to TRBJ1-1, with D possibly TRBD1 on 6 matching bases. Trimming left V 11 bases short and J 1 base short, with 20 bases between. CDR1 is LGHNA, CDR2 YNFKEQ, per germline. The CDR3 has 15 residues. CDR3 coding DNA: TGTGCCTCCCGACCCGGACAGAACTCGAACACTGAAGCTTTCTTT. This sequence encodes CASRPGQNSNTEAFF.

The chain recombines TRBV5-8 with TRBJ2-5; the match to TRBD1 covers 8 bases. The V segment lost 3 bases and the J segment 5 bases; nucleotides outside the gene matches: 9. The CDR3 sequence is 15 residues long. Per germline, CDR1 SGHTS and CDR2 YDEGEE. This chain's CDR3 is CASSSLDRAGETQYF. DNA of the CDR3: TGTGCCAGCAGCTCTCTGGACAGGGCGGGGGAGACCCAGTACTTC. Full variable domain (rest looked up from reference TRBV5-8 and TRBJ2-5): EAGVTQSPTHLIKTRGQQATLRCSPISGHTSVYWYQQALGLGLQFLLWYDEGEERNRGNFPPRFSGRQFPNYSSELNVNALELEDSALYLCASSSLDRAGETQYFGPGTRLLVL.

The chain employs TRBV18 and TRBJ2-7; D unresolved. Looked up from germline, CDR1 is KGHSH and CDR2 is LQKENI. Trimming shortened V by 3 bases and J by 5 bases, and 11 bases separated the two germline ends. The CDR3 consists of 13 residues. CDR3 loop: CASSPPFSHEQYF. The CDR3, as DNA: TGTGCCAGCTCACCTCCCTTTTCCCACGAGCAGTACTTC.

The chain carries TRBV27 and TRBJ2-3; 16 positions agree with TRBD2. Per germline, CDR1 MNHEY and CDR2 SMNVEV (reference sequence). After removal of 5 bases from V and 3 bases from J, the junction contained 11 bases not matched to a gene. The CDR3 runs to 19 residues. The DNA for the CDR3 is TGTGCCAGCAGTCCCAAGGGACTAGCGGGGGGGCCAAGAACAGATACGCAGTATTTT. Encoded protein: CASSPKGLAGGPRTDTQYF.

V is TRBV6-1 and J is TRBJ2-7; no firm D call. Trimming stripped 3 bases from V and 7 bases from J, with 13 bases between. The CDR3 is 13 residues long. Per the germline V gene, CDR1 is MNHNS and CDR2 is SASEGT. The CDR3 nucleotides read TGTGCCAGCAGTGAGCGCCAGGCCCTTGAGCAGTACTTC. It is translated as CASSERQALEQYF.

The chain employs TRBV6-5 and TRBJ1-1; 9 positions match TRBD1. The CDR3 extends over 16 amino acids. Germline CDR1 and CDR2: MNHEY and SVGAGI. Trimming removed 2 bases from V and 2 bases from J; junction bases left unmatched: 6. The CDR3 region is CASSYVGQGRNTEAFF. As DNA, the CDR3 is TGTGCCAGCAGTTACGTGGGACAGGGAAGAAACACTGAAGCTTTCTTT.

J is TRBJ1-2 and V is TRBV2; TRBD1 is a possible D gene (5 bases). Trimming left V 7 bases short and J 7 bases short, with 13 bases between. This CDR3 has 12 amino acids. CDR1 is SNHLY, CDR2 FYNNEI, per germline. The CDR3 sequence is CASMGPRGGYTF. DNA for the CDR3: TGTGCCAGCATGGGGCCACGTGGTGGCTACACCTTC.

This clone was counted once. The rearrangement joins TRBV7-8 to TRBJ1-4; the match to TRBD1 covers 10 bases. The CDR3 extends over 18 amino acids. The trim removed 5 bases at V and 2 bases at J, leaving 11 bases unmatched. The V gene's germline CDR1 is SGHVS and CDR2 FQNEAQ. CDR3 DNA: TGTGCCAGCAGCCGGGACAGGGGCTCTCTGTCGACTAATGAAAAACTGTTTTTT. It encodes CASSRDRGSLSTNEKLFF.

The rearrangement links TRBV2 to TRBJ1-2, with 7 bases that match TRBD1. The CDR3 covers 16 residues. V lost 4 bases, J lost 4 bases, and 12 bases stayed unmatched. In germline, CDR1 is SNHLY, CDR2 FYNNEI. CDR3 loop: CASSVAGTVSFYGYTF. The CDR3 nucleotides are TGTGCCAGCAGTGTCGCCGGGACAGTGTCTTTCTATGGCTACACCTTC. Looking up the rest from reference TRBV2 and TRBJ1-2 gives the full variable domain: EPEVTQTPSHQVTQMGQEVILRCVPISNHLYFYWYRQILGQKVEFLVSFYNNEISEKSEIFDDQFSVERPDGSNFTLKIRSTKLEDSAMYFCASSVAGTVSFYGYTFGSGTRLTVV.

This chain joins TRBV7-2 and TRBJ1-2; possible D gene TRBD1, 6 bases. The CDR3 is 14 amino acids. CDR1 and CDR2 (germline): SGHTA, FQGNSA. V was shortened by 5 bases and J by 4 bases, with 14 bases between the two germline ends. CDR3: CASSLWTDSYGYTF. The CDR3, as DNA: TGTGCCAGCAGCCTCTGGACAGATAGCTATGGCTACACCTTC.

This chain uses TRBV5-1 with TRBJ2-5; TRBD1 matches 8 bases. The CDR3 is made up of 14 amino acids. Germline CDR1 SGHRS, CDR2 YFSETQ. The trim removed 0 bases at V and 4 bases at J, leaving 2 bases unmatched. CDR3 coding DNA: TGCGCCAGCAGCTTGGGACAGGGGAGAGAGACCCAGTACTTC. Its translation is CASSLGQGRETQYF.

V and J are TRBV7-2 and TRBJ2-7; possible D gene TRBD2, 5 bases. Germline lookup yields CDR1 SGHTA and CDR2 FQGNSA. This CDR3 spans 15 amino acids. Deletions cut 5 bases from V and 2 bases from J, with 16 bases between. CDR3 loop: CASSLTRLFAYEQYF. DNA of the CDR3: TGTGCCAGCAGCCTTACTAGGTTATTTGCCTACGAGCAGTACTTC.

The rearrangement joins TRBV9 to TRBJ1-6; TRBD1 might be the D (6 bases). The CDR3 contains 12 residues. Germline CDR1 and CDR2: SGDLS and YYNGEE. V shed 4 bases and J shed 13 bases, with 12 bases lying between them. CDR3 residues: CASSSGVRPLHF. CDR3 nucleotides: TGTGCCAGCAGCTCAGGGGTAAGGCCCCTCCACTTT.

V and J are TRBV6-5 and TRBJ1-2; D unresolved. There are 16 residues in the CDR3. CDR1 and CDR2 (germline): MNHEY, SVGAGI. V was shortened by 0 bases and J by 8 bases, with 19 bases between the two germline ends. The CDR3 DNA reads TGTGCCAGCAGTTACTCTCTCTGGAAGCCGGCGGTCGGCTACACCTTC. It is translated as CASSYSLWKPAVGYTF.

The V and J genes are TRBV3-1 (or the pseudogene TRBV3-2) and TRBJ1-2; D may be TRBD1 (6 bases). The CDR3 sequence is 14 residues long. Per germline, CDR1 LGHDT and CDR2 YNNKEL (reference sequence). Trimming stripped 1 base from V and 6 bases from J, with 12 bases between. CDR3 sequence: CASSQGTTGHGYTF. Here the CDR3 DNA reads TGTGCCAGCAGCCAAGGGACGACAGGCCATGGCTACACCTTC.

This chain joins TRBV3-1 (or the pseudogene TRBV3-2) and TRBJ2-7; a possible D gene is TRBD1 (6 bases). V lost 4 bases and J 3 bases, leaving 10 bases between the germline ends. The CDR3 totals 13 residues. Germline V gene sequence: CDR1 LGHDT, CDR2 YNNKEL (reference sequence). The CDR3 protein is CASSRDISYEQYF. The CDR3 nucleotides are TGTGCCAGCAGCCGGGACATAAGCTACGAGCAGTACTTC.

The CDR3 DNA is TGTGCCATCAGTGAGTCGAAGGGCCTAGCGGGGGGAGTAAAGACCCAGTACTTC. It encodes CAISESKGLAGGVKTQYF. The chain couples TRBV10-3 to TRBJ2-5; TRBD2 matches 11 bases. The V segment lost 0 bases and the J segment 6 bases; nucleotides outside the gene matches: 12. Germline V gene sequence: CDR1 ENHRY, CDR2 SYGVKD. The CDR3 is 18 residues long.

The chain links TRBV10-1 to TRBJ2-7; 11 bases match TRBD1. CDR1 WNHNN and CDR2 SYGVQD come from the germline V gene (reference sequence). The ends lost 6 bases at V and 6 bases at J; junction bases unmatched: 4. This CDR3 comprises 13 residues. The CDR3 nucleotides read TGCGCCAGCAGGGACGGGACAGGGGGCGAGCAGTACTTC. Translating it yields CASRDGTGGEQYF.

This clone was seen a single time. The CDR3 region has the DNA TGTGCCAGCAGCCTACAGGGGAATTTCTATGGCTACACCTTC. Translating it yields CASSLQGNFYGYTF. The genes are TRBV5-8 and TRBJ1-2; 7 bases match TRBD1. Per germline, CDR1 SGHTS and CDR2 YDEGEE. V trimming: 4 bases; J trimming: 4 bases; junction bases outside the gene matches: 7. The CDR3 totals 14 residues.

This clone was counted a few times. V and J are TRBV3-1 (or the pseudogene TRBV3-2) and TRBJ1-6; 7 nucleotides line up with TRBD1. J was trimmed by 9 bases and V by 5 bases; bases with no gene match: 10. The germline gives CDR1 LGHDT, CDR2 YNNKEL (reference sequence). This CDR3 region has 15 residues. The CDR3 spells CASSSSGQALSPLHF. The CDR3 bases are TGTGCCAGCAGCTCCTCTGGACAGGCACTTTCACCCCTCCACTTT.

This clone occurred once. The chain joins TRBV3-1 (or the pseudogene TRBV3-2) to TRBJ2-3; 15 bases are shared with TRBD2. CDR3 size: 18 residues. The ends lost 0 bases at V and 5 bases at J; junction bases unmatched: 6. CDR1 and CDR2 (germline): LGHDT, YNNKEL (reference sequence). The CDR3: CASSQDMGLAGGGDTQYF. CDR3 coding DNA: TGTGCCAGCAGCCAAGATATGGGACTAGCGGGGGGCGGAGATACGCAGTATTTT.

J is TRBJ1-2 and V is TRBV6-5; possible D gene TRBD1, 5 bases. This CDR3 region has 14 residues. The V gene's germline CDR1 is MNHEY and CDR2 SVGAGI. V was cut by 5 bases and J by 3 bases, with 13 bases left in between. CDR3 in amino acids: CASSTRTPHYGYTF. CDR3 DNA: TGTGCCAGCAGTACCCGGACACCACACTATGGCTACACCTTC.

The CDR3 nucleotides read TGCGCCAGCAGCAAACGGACTAGCGGGGGGTCCACCGGGGAGCTGTTTTTT. Protein sequence: CASSKRTSGGSTGELFF. The chain combines TRBV4-1 with TRBJ2-2; 14 nucleotides match TRBD2. This CDR3 is 17 amino acids long. The V and J ends lost 5 bases and 4 bases, in that order; junction bases with no gene match: 6. Per germline, CDR1 MGHRA and CDR2 YSYEKL.

The chain uses TRBV21-1 and TRBJ1-2; the table's D call TRBD1 went unverified against the DNA. TRBV21-1 corresponds to a pseudogene. The CDR3 contains 14 residues. The CDR3 spells CASPTDRGGDGYTF. Written as DNA, the CDR3 is TGTGCCAGTCCGACGGACAGGGGGGGGGATGGCTACACCTTC.

The chain recombines TRBV16 with TRBJ1-2; D perhaps matches TRBD1 (5 bases). V lost 1 base, J lost 3 bases, and 12 bases lay in between. Per the germline V gene, CDR1 is KGHSY and CDR2 is FQNENV. The CDR3 runs to 15 residues. Written as DNA, the CDR3 is TGTGCCAGCAGCCAATATCAGGGTGTCGACTATGGCTACACCTTC. This encodes CASSQYQGVDYGYTF.

The V gene is TRBV6-5, the J gene TRBJ1-1, with 8 bases fitting TRBD1. Germline CDR1 and CDR2: MNHEY and SVGAGI. This CDR3 is 13 amino acids long. V shed 7 bases and J 4 bases; nucleotides not matched to a gene: 5. CDR3 sequence reads: CASNRQGSTEAFF. DNA of the CDR3: TGTGCCAGCAACCGACAGGGGTCCACTGAAGCTTTCTTT.

The chain employs TRBV9 and TRBJ1-6; weak D call: TRBD1 (5 bases). V was clipped by 2 bases and J by 6 bases, with 12 bases between them. The CDR3 totals 15 residues. Per germline, CDR1 SGDLS and CDR2 YYNGEE. The CDR3 loop is CASSVEGTANSPLHF. DNA for the CDR3: TGTGCCAGCAGCGTGGAGGGGACCGCTAATTCACCCCTCCACTTT.

V and J are TRBV6-1 and TRBJ1-5; no firm D call. The CDR3 sequence is 15 residues long. Trimming left V 2 bases short and J 2 bases short, with 10 bases between. The germline gives CDR1 MNHNS, CDR2 SASEGT. DNA for the CDR3: TGTGCCAGCAGTGAAAGCTCCGGGGGCAATCAGCCCCAGCATTTT. Translating gives CASSESSGGNQPQHF.